A single sample is the source of the 6 T cell receptor beta chains below, sequenced in a study of PD-1 blockade in classical Hodgkin lymphoma. All patients experienced relapse after autologous stem cell transplantation, and brentuximab vedotin exposure was variable. The CD4+ T cells used were purified from thawed PBMCs through magnetic negative selection. Clones were read by immunoSEQ multiplex PCR, and TCRdb kept only the in-frame ones, dropping some. This table holds about 7,600 clones, approximately 71% found once. The sample in question was CD4+ T cells from blood, obtained at baseline. The receptor source for this set is a human donor with classical Hodgkin lymphoma.

The V gene is TRBV2, the J gene TRBJ1-5, with 7 positions matching TRBD1. Germline CDR1 is SNHLY and CDR2 is FYNNEI. This CDR3 is 15 amino acids long. V lost 6 bases to trimming and J lost 4 bases; unmatched junction nucleotides: 9. The CDR3 nucleotides read TGTGCCAGCAGCGGTCAGGGGGTTCCGAATCAGCCCCAGCATTTT. Translation: CASSGQGVPNQPQHF.

The CDR3, as DNA: TGTGCCAGCAGTTTTTCGACAGGGGGCAGCAATCAGCCCCAGCATTTT. Translating it yields CASSFSTGGSNQPQHF. The chain has TRBV27 and TRBJ1-5, with 10 bases aligning to TRBD1. From germline, CDR1 is MNHEY and CDR2 SMNVEV (reference sequence). The J segment lost 1 base and the V segment lost 3 bases, leaving 3 bases of the junction unmatched. The CDR3 consists of 16 residues.

The chain carries TRBV7-9 and TRBJ2-7, with 8 bases matching TRBD1. Germline CDR1 SEHNR, CDR2 FQNEAQ (reference sequence). CDR3 size: 14 residues. After removal of 1 base from V and 8 bases from J, the junction contained 7 bases not matched to a gene. CDR3 protein: CASSLEGTGTKQYF. The CDR3 DNA reads as TGTGCCAGCAGCTTAGAAGGGACAGGTACGAAGCAGTACTTC.

V and J are TRBV5-1 and TRBJ1-3, with a tentative D call TRBD1 (6 bases). The CDR3 extends over 13 amino acids. The V end was cut by 4 bases, the J end by 4 bases, with 9 bases between. Germline loops: CDR1 SGHRS, CDR2 YFSETQ. As DNA, the CDR3 is TGCGCCAGCAGCCGGGACATCGGAAACACCATATATTTT. It yields the protein CASSRDIGNTIYF.

The gene calls are TRBV18 and TRBJ2-1; TRBD2 is a possible D gene (5 bases). The ends were cut back, 3 bases at V and 6 bases at J, with 18 bases in the middle. This CDR3 comprises 16 residues. CDR1 is KGHSH, CDR2 LQKENI, per germline. The CDR3 DNA reads TGTGCCAGCTCACCTTTTAGCTCCAGAGGACTCAATGAGCAGTTCTTC. Its translation is CASSPFSSRGLNEQFF.

The chain combines TRBV7-9 with TRBJ1-3; the D is unclear. V was trimmed by 5 bases and J by 0 bases, leaving 5 bases between them. There are 13 residues in the CDR3. CDR1 is SEHNR and CDR2 is FQNEAQ in the germline V gene (reference sequence). The CDR3 spells CASSPNSGNTIYF. The DNA for the CDR3 is TGTGCCAGCAGCCCCAACTCTGGAAACACCATATATTTT. The full variable domain, with the rest looked up from reference TRBV7-9 and TRBJ1-3, is DTGVSQNPRHKITKRGQNVTFRCDPISEHNRLYWYRQTLGQGPEFLTYFQNEAQLEKSRLLSDRFSAERPKGSFSTLEIQRTEQGDSAMYLCASSPNSGNTIYFGEGSWLTVV.